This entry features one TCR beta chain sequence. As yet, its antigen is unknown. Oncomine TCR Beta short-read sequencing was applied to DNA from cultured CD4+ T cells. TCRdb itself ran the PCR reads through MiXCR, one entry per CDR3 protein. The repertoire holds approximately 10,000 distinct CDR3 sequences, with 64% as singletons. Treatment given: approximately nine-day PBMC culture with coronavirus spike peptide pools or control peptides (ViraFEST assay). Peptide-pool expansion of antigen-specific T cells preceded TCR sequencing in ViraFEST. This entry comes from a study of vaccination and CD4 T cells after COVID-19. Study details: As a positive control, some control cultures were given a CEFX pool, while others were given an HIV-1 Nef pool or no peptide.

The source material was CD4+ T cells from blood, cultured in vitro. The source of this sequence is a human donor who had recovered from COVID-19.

The CDR3 bases are TGTGCCAGCAGCCCGGACAGTTACACCGGGGAGCTGTTTTTT. Protein: CASSPDSYTGELFF. The chain employs TRBV5-4 and TRBJ2-2; weak D call: TRBD1 (6 bases). The V end was cut by 4 bases, the J end by 3 bases, with 10 bases between. The CDR3 consists of 14 residues. The germline CDR1 and CDR2 sequences are SGHNT and YYREEE (reference sequence).